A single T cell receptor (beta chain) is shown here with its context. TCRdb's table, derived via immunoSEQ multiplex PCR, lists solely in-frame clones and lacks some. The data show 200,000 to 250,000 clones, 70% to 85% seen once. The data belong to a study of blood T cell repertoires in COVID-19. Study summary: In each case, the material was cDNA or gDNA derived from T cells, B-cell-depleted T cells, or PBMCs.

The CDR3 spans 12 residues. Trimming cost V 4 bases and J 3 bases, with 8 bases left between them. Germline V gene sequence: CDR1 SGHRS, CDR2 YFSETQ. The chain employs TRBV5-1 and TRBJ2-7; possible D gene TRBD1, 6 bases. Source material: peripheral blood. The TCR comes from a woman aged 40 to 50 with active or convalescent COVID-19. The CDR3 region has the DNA TGCGCCAGCAGCGGACAGCACTACGAGCAGTACTTC. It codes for CASSGQHYEQYF.